Presented here are 29 T cell receptor beta chains from one specimen sequenced in a study of prognosis after radiotherapy for stage I lung cancer (dated by TCRdb to the early 2020s). The instrument given in TCRdb is Illumina HiSeq 3000. Two rounds of multiplex PCR on genomic DNA were used to amplify the TCR beta CDR3 region. In the first round of PCR, primers specific to each TRBV and TRBJ gene were used, and the primer sequences are filed in Chinese patent CN105087789A. The raw public reads went through TCRdb reprocessing: fastp at Q25, MiXCR clone calling, in-frame beta chains kept. Rows matching on CDR3 protein sequence are summarized as one entry with the most common DNA and genes. The sample profile shows about 13,000 distinct CDR3 sequences; less than 50% of them were found once. The top ten clonotypes cover about a quarter of the sample. The sample in question was PBMCs, obtained before or after stereotactic body radiation therapy (not recorded which). The receptors come from a donor over 45 with non-small cell lung cancer.

This clonotype was observed a single time. A read error likely explains this, since a far larger clone differs by one base. The rearrangement links TRBV6-6 to TRBJ2-2, with TRBD1 matching over 8 bases. There are 15 residues in the CDR3. CDR1 MNHNY and CDR2 SVGAGI come from the germline V gene (reference sequence). In DNA form, the CDR3 reads TGTGCCAGCAGTCGCCGGACAGGGTCCACCGGGGAGCCGTTTTTT. It codes for CASSRRTGSTGEPFF.

This clonotype is medium-sized within its sample. V is TRBV27 and J is TRBJ2-7, with D perhaps TRBD1 or TRBD2 (5 bases each). CDR1 and CDR2 (germline): MNHEY, SMNVEV (reference sequence). V lost 0 bases, J lost 3 bases, and 12 bases lay in between. This CDR3 comprises 15 residues. DNA of the CDR3: TGTGCCAGCAGTTTATCCCCCGGGACGTACTACGAGCAGTACTTC. As protein: CASSLSPGTYYEQYF.

The chain combines TRBV2 with TRBJ2-3, with a weak D call TRBD2 (5 bases). V gave up 4 bases and J gave up 3 bases, with 14 bases separating them. The CDR3 has 15 residues. The germline gives CDR1 SNHLY, CDR2 FYNNEI. The CDR3 is CASSAALAGTDTQYF. The CDR3 DNA sequence: TGTGCCAGCAGTGCGGCCCTAGCCGGGACAGATACGCAGTATTTT.

To note about this clonotype: It may be a read error: a sequence one base away is much more abundant. This sequence joins TRBV19 and TRBJ2-4; tentatively, D is TRBD2 (5 bases). The CDR3 sequence is 14 residues long. Germline values: CDR1 LNHDA, CDR2 SQIVND (reference sequence). CDR3 sequence reads: CASSDRGFTDIKYF. The CDR3 DNA reads as TGTGCCAGTAGTGACCGAGGGTTTACTGACATTAAGTACTTC.

The V and J genes are TRBV4-1 and TRBJ2-1; D is uncertain. The V gene's germline CDR1 is MGHRA and CDR2 YSYEKL. V was pared by 4 bases and J by 9 bases, with 13 bases between. CDR3 length equals 13 residues. In DNA, the CDR3 is TGCGCCAGCAGCCCCGACAACATAATTGAGCAGTTCTTC. This codes for CASSPDNIIEQFF.

This clonotype rates as medium-sized. The rearrangement uses TRBV7-9 and TRBJ1-2, with D tentatively TRBD1 (5 bases). The CDR3 sequence is 18 residues long. Deletions cut 4 bases from V and 6 bases from J, with 27 bases between. Germline-derived CDR1 and CDR2 are SEHNR and FQNEAQ (reference sequence). CDR3 coding DNA: TGTGCCAGCAGCTCGAGGGGAGGGACTGGTTTGATTGGAGATGGCTACACCTTC. As protein: CASSSRGGTGLIGDGYTF.

This chain connects TRBV5-8 to TRBJ1-5; 8 bases match TRBD1. The CDR3 has 13 residues. V lost 4 bases, J lost 5 bases, and 2 bases stayed unmatched. In germline, CDR1 is SGHTS, CDR2 YDEGEE. CDR3 loop: CASSVQGDQPQHF. In DNA, the CDR3 is TGTGCCAGCAGCGTACAGGGGGATCAGCCCCAGCATTTT.

This clonotype was counted many times. This sequence joins TRBV20-1 and TRBJ2-5; 13 bases agree with TRBD2. Germline V lookup: CDR1 DFQATT, CDR2 SNEGSKA (reference sequence). V lost 5 bases to trimming and J lost 4 bases; unmatched junction nucleotides: 7. The CDR3 is 15 amino acids. CDR3 in amino acids: CSARTSGGNLETQYF. CDR3 in DNA: TGCAGTGCTCGGACTAGCGGGGGTAACCTAGAGACCCAGTACTTC.

Concerning this clonotype: It is likely a read error: a sequence one base away is far more abundant. The chain carries TRBV6-4 and TRBJ1-2; tentative D call: TRBD1 (6 bases). Germline lookup yields CDR1 MRHNA and CDR2 SNTAGT. Trimming removed 5 bases at V and 8 bases at J, with 21 bases between. There are 15 residues in the CDR3. In DNA form, the CDR3 reads TGTGCCAGCAGTCTGTCCAGGGGTGCCTCTGGGGGCTACACCTTC. This sequence encodes CASSLSRGASGGYTF.

The rearrangement joins TRBV12-3 or TRBV12-4 to TRBJ2-7; TRBD2 matches 8 bases. The CDR3 runs to 14 residues. Unmatched junction bases numbered 6, after V lost 6 bases and J lost 2 bases. The CDR3 DNA reads as TGTGCCAGCAGAAGACTAGCGCCTACCTACGAGCAGTACTTC. Protein product: CASRRLAPTYEQYF.

This clonotype was observed a single time. This chain uses TRBV30 with TRBJ1-1; D not resolved. The germline gives CDR1 GTSNPN, CDR2 SVGIG (reference sequence). The CDR3 covers 12 residues. V was clipped by 4 bases and J by 3 bases, with 9 bases between them. CDR3 residues: CAWNTLYTEAFF. Written as DNA, the CDR3 is TGTGCCTGGAATACGTTGTACACTGAAGCTTTCTTT.

In this sample, this clonotype turned up many times. V is TRBV29-1 and J is TRBJ2-3; D is possibly TRBD1 or TRBD2 (5 bases each). The CDR3 totals 14 residues. V was shortened by 3 bases and J by 2 bases, with 12 bases between the two germline ends. CDR1 SQVTM and CDR2 ANQGSEA come from the germline V gene. Here the CDR3 DNA reads TGCAGCGTTGAGGGGACCTTAGTCACAGATACGCAGTATTTT. This sequence encodes CSVEGTLVTDTQYF.

This clonotype was seen ten or more times. A much larger clone sits a single nucleotide away, making a read error possible. The rearrangement uses TRBV4-1 and TRBJ2-1, with TRBD1 matching 7 bases. The V segment lost 4 bases and the J segment 8 bases; nucleotides outside the gene matches: 11. CDR1 and CDR2 from the germline V gene are MGHRA and YSYEKL. This CDR3 has 15 amino acids. Written as DNA, the CDR3 is TGCGCCAGCAGCCGAACCTCGTACAGGGGAGATGAGCAGTTCTTC. Its protein product is CASSRTSYRGDEQFF.

By sample fraction, this clonotype is medium-sized. The CDR3 here is CASNLAGAYNEQFF. As DNA, the CDR3 is TGTGCCAGCAATCTAGCGGGAGCCTACAATGAGCAGTTCTTC. This chain links TRBV2 with TRBJ2-1, with 10 nucleotides matching TRBD2. Unmatched junction bases numbered 2, after V lost 7 bases and J lost 2 bases. The germline V gene has CDR1 SNHLY and CDR2 FYNNEI. This CDR3 comprises 14 residues.

Details on this clonotype: A far larger clone differs by one base, so this is likely a read error. The chain uses TRBV24-1 and TRBJ2-5; possibly TRBD1 for D (5 bases). The J call is in doubt because the DNA end fits TRBJ2-1 better. CDR1 KGHDR and CDR2 SFDVKD come from the germline V gene. This CDR3 is 12 amino acids long. As DNA, the CDR3 is TGTGCCACCAGTGTATTAGGGGCTCTGCAGTTCTTC. As protein: CATSVLGALQFF.

The chain links TRBV6-1 to TRBJ2-3; 10 bases match TRBD1. Germline CDR1 MNHNS, CDR2 SASEGT. The trim removed 5 bases at V and 1 base at J, leaving 6 bases unmatched. The CDR3 is 16 residues long. The CDR3 coding sequence is TGTGCCAGCAGTCCGCCGACAGGGGGCGGCACAGATACGCAGTATTTT. Translation gives CASSPPTGGGTDTQYF.

There are many counts of this clonotype. The chain combines TRBV20-1 with TRBJ1-5, with a possible D match to TRBD1 (5 bases). Germline V gene sequence: CDR1 DFQATT, CDR2 SNEGSKA (reference sequence). V shed 3 bases and J shed 5 bases, with 14 bases lying between them. CDR3 length: 14 residues. The CDR3 DNA follows: TGCAGTGCTAGTTTAACAGGAACCGATCAGCCCCAGCATTTT. Translation gives CSASLTGTDQPQHF.

Notes on this clonotype: A read error is the likely source, as a far larger clone sits one nucleotide away. The CDR3 sequence: CASSYDRGLVSPLHF. As DNA, the CDR3 is TGTGCCAGCAGTTACGACAGGGGGCTGGTTTCACCCCTCCACTTT. V is TRBV6-8 and J is TRBJ1-6, with 10 bases lining up with TRBD1. Germline V lookup: CDR1 MNHGY, CDR2 SAAAGT. The CDR3 is 15 residues long. V shed 2 bases, J shed 9 bases, and the junction held 4 bases outside the gene matches.

This chain links TRBV30 with TRBJ1-2, with D possibly TRBD1 on 6 matching bases. CDR1 and CDR2 (germline): GTSNPN, SVGIG (reference sequence). The CDR3 length is 15 residues. The V and J ends lost 2 bases and 2 bases respectively, with 15 bases between them. This CDR3 reads CAWSRHRAQNYGYTF. In nucleotides, the CDR3 is TGTGCCTGGAGTCGGCACAGGGCTCAAAACTATGGCTACACCTTC.

This clonotype showed up many times. A much bigger clone sits one base away, suggesting this may be a read error. DNA for the CDR3: TGCGTCAGCCGGCTAGCGGGGGGGAACGAGCAGTACTTC. This codes for CVSRLAGGNEQYF. The chain recombines TRBV5-1 with TRBJ2-7; 12 nucleotides agree with TRBD2. The germline V gene has CDR1 SGHRS and CDR2 YFSETQ. CDR3 size: 13 residues. The complete variable domain, with remaining parts taken from reference TRBV5-1 and TRBJ2-7, reads KAGVTQTPRYLIKTRGQQVTLSCSPISGHRSVSWYQQTPGQGLQFLFEYFSETQRNKGNFPGRFSGRQFSNSRSEMNVSTLELGDSALYLCVSRLAGGNEQYFGPGTRLTVT.

The chain joins TRBV9 to TRBJ2-3; no reliable D call. The CDR3 covers 13 residues. With 5 bases removed from V and 2 bases from J, the gap between germline ends came to 9 bases. The V gene's germline CDR1 is SGDLS and CDR2 YYNGEE. The CDR3: CASSPAYTDTQYF. The CDR3 coding sequence is TGTGCCAGCAGTCCGGCATACACAGATACGCAGTATTTT.

There are many counts of this clonotype. The J gene is TRBJ2-1, the V gene TRBV9, with 8 bases aligning to TRBD1. This CDR3 is 14 amino acids long. Per germline, CDR1 SGDLS and CDR2 YYNGEE. The V and J ends lost 4 bases and 5 bases, in that order; junction bases with no gene match: 5. The CDR3 DNA follows: TGTGCCAGCAGCCCAGGACAGGGTAACAATGAGCAGTTCTTC. Amino acids: CASSPGQGNNEQFF.

This clonotype was seen at least ten times. The chain carries TRBV12-3 or TRBV12-4 and TRBJ2-5; D is unclear. This CDR3 has 14 amino acids. V lost 2 bases and J lost 6, with 13 bases in between. This CDR3 reads CASSLWGFGQTQYF. CDR3 in DNA: TGTGCCAGCAGTTTATGGGGTTTCGGACAGACCCAGTACTTC.

This clonotype is labeled medium-sized. This rearrangement joins TRBV27 to TRBJ2-1; 8 bases fit TRBD2. Germline CDR1 is MNHEY and CDR2 is SMNVEV (reference sequence). The length of the CDR3 is 15 residues. V was pared by 3 bases and J by 4 bases, with 5 bases of the junction left unmatched. The CDR3 protein is CASSLGSGSYNEQFF. DNA for the CDR3: TGTGCCAGCAGTTTGGGCAGCGGGAGTTACAATGAGCAGTTCTTC.

In its sample, this clonotype ranks as medium-sized. The chain is built from TRBV28 and TRBJ1-6, with 9 bases aligning to TRBD1. Germline assignment: CDR1 MDHEN and CDR2 SYDVKM. V trimming: 4 bases; J trimming: 6 bases; junction bases outside the gene matches: 7. This CDR3 region has 16 residues. Here the CDR3 DNA reads TGTGCCAGCAGTTCGCCGGGACAGGGAACTAATTCACCCCTCCACTTT. Translated: CASSSPGQGTNSPLHF.

This clonotype was recorded at least ten times. This chain connects TRBV30 to TRBJ1-1, with D perhaps TRBD1 (5 bases). The germline gives CDR1 GTSNPN, CDR2 SVGIG (reference sequence). Trimming took 0 bases from V and 6 from J, leaving 14 bases between them. The length of the CDR3 is 14 residues. DNA of the CDR3: TGTGCCTGGAGTGTATCGGGGGTTATCGCTGAAGCTTTCTTT. Residues: CAWSVSGVIAEAFF. Supplemented by reference TRBV30 and TRBJ1-1, the full variable domain reads SQTIHQWPATLVQPVGSPLSLECTVEGTSNPNLYWYRQAAGRGLQLLFYSVGIGQISSEVPQNLSASRPQDRQFILSSKKLLLSDSGFYLCAWSVSGVIAEAFFGQGTRLTVV.

In the case of this clonotype: A far larger clone lies a single base away; this is likely a read error. This chain links TRBV28 with TRBJ2-1, with a tentative D call TRBD2 (5 bases). V lost 6 bases and J 10 bases, leaving 22 bases between the germline ends. Germline CDR1 MDHEN, CDR2 SYDVKM. This CDR3 contains 15 residues. The CDR3 region has the DNA TGTGCCAGCAGCAGTCCCACTAGGCCCCTAGGCGAGCAGTTCTTC. Protein sequence: CASSSPTRPLGEQFF.

With respect to this clonotype: The junction and the germline gene differ at one end; a read error may be behind it. The rearrangement uses TRBV7-8 and TRBJ1-5, with D tentatively TRBD1 (5 bases). CDR1 SGHVS and CDR2 FQNEAQ come from the germline V gene. This CDR3 contains 16 residues. CDR3 DNA sequence: TGTGCCAGCAGCCCAAGGGGTGGACATGGCAATCGGCCCCAGCATTTT. It translates to CASSPRGGHGNRPQHF.

By share of the sample, this clonotype is medium-sized (0.01 to 0.1%). V gene TRBV7-9 combines with J gene TRBJ1-6; D is unclear. This CDR3 has 14 residues. CDR1 and CDR2 from the germline V gene are SEHNR and FQNEAQ (reference sequence). The V gene lost 5 bases and the J gene lost 9 bases, with 14 bases spanning the gap. CDR3 nucleotides: TGTGCCAGCAGCCCGGTCCCAGGAATTTCACCCCTCCACTTT. It yields the protein CASSPVPGISPLHF. Drawing the rest from reference TRBV7-9 and TRBJ1-6, the complete variable domain is DTGVSQNPRHKITKRGQNVTFRCDPISEHNRLYWYRQTLGQGPEFLTYFQNEAQLEKSRLLSDRFSAERPKGSFSTLEIQRTEQGDSAMYLCASSPVPGISPLHFGNGTRLTVT.